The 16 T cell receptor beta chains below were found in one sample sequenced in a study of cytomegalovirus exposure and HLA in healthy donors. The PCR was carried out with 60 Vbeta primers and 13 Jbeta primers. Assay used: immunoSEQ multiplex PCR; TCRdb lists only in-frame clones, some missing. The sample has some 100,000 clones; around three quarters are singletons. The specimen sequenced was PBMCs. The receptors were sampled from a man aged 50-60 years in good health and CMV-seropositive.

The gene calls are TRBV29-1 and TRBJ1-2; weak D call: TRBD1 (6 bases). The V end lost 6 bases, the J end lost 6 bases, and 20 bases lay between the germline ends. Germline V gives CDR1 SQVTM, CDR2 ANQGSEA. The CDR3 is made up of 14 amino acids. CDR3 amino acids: CSVSNSRGADGYTF. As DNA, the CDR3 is TGCAGCGTCTCAAATTCACGGGGGGCGGATGGCTACACCTTC.

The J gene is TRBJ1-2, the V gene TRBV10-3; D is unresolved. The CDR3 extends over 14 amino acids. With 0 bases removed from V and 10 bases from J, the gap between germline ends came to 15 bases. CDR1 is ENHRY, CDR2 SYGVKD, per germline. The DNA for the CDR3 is TGTGCCATCAGTGAGTCGACCGCCCAGGTAGTCTACACCTTC. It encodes CAISESTAQVVYTF.

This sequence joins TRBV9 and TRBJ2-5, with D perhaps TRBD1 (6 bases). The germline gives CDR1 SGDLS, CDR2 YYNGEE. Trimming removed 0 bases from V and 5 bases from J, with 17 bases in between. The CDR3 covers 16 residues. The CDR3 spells CASSVGAARGQETQYF. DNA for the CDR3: TGTGCCAGCAGCGTAGGAGCCGCAAGAGGACAGGAGACCCAGTACTTC.

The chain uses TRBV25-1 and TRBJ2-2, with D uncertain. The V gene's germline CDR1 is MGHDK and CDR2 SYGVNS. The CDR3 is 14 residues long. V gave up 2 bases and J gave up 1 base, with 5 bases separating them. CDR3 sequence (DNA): TGTGCCAGCAGTGAAGGGCAGAACACCGGGGAGCTGTTTTTT. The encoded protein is CASSEGQNTGELFF.

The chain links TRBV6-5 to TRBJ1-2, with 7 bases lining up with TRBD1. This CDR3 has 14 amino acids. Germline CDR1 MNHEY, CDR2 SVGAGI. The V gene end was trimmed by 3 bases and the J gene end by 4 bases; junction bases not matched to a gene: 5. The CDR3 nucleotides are TGTGCCAGCAGTTATAGGGGACAGAGCTATGGCTACACCTTC. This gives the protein CASSYRGQSYGYTF.

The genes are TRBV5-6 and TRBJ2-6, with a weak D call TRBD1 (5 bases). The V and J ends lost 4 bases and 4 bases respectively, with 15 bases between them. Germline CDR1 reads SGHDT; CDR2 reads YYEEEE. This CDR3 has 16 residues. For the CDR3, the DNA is TGTGCCAGCAGCCCCCCTGGGGCGCGCGGGGCCAACGTCCTGACTTTC. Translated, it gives CASSPPGARGANVLTF.

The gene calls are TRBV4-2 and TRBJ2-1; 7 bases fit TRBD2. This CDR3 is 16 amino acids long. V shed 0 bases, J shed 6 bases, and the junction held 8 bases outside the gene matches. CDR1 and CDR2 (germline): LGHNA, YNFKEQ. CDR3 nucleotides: TGTGCCAGCAGCCAAGATGGGGCAGGGAGGGGCAATGAGCAGTTCTTC. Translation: CASSQDGAGRGNEQFF.

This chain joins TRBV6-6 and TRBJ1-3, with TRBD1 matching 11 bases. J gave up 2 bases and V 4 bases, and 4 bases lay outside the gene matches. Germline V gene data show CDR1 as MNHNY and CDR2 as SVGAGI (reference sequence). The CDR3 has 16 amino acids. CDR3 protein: CASSSGQGVAGNTIYF. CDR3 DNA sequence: TGTGCCAGCAGTTCGGGACAGGGGGTGGCTGGAAACACCATATATTTT.

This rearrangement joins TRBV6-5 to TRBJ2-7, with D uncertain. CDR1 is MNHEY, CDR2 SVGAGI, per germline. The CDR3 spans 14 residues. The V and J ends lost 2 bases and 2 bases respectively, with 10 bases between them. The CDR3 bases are TGTGCCAGCAGTTACGGGCACCCCACCTACGAGCAGTACTTC. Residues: CASSYGHPTYEQYF.

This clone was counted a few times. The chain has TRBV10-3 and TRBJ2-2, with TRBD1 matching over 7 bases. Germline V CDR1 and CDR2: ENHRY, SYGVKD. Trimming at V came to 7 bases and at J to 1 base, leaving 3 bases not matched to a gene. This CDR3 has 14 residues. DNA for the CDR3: TGTGCCATCACCCGGGACAGGAACACCGGGGAGCTGTTTTTT. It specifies CAITRDRNTGELFF.

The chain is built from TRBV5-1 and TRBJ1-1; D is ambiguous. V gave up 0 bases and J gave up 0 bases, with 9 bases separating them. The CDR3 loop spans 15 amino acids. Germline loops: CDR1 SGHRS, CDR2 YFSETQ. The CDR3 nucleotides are TGCGCCAGCAGCTTGGTTGGAGGGATGAACACTGAAGCTTTCTTT. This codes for CASSLVGGMNTEAFF.

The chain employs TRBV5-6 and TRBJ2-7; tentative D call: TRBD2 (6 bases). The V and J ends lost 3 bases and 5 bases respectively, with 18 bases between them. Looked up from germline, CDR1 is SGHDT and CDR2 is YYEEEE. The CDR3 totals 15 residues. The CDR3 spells CASSSSGRGTDEQYF. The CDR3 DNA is TGTGCCAGCAGCTCCAGTGGCCGGGGGACCGACGAGCAGTACTTC.

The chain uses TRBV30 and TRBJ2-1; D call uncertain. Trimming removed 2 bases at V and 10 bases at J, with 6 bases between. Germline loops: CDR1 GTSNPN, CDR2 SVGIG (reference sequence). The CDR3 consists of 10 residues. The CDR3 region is CAWSSREQFF. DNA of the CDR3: TGTGCCTGGAGTAGCCGGGAGCAGTTCTTC.

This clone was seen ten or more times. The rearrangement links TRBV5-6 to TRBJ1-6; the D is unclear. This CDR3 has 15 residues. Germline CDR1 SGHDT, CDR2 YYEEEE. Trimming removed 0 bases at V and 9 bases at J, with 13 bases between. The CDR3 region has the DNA TGTGCCAGCAGCTTGGGGTCGGTAGAGAGTTCACCCCTCCACTTT. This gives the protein CASSLGSVESSPLHF.

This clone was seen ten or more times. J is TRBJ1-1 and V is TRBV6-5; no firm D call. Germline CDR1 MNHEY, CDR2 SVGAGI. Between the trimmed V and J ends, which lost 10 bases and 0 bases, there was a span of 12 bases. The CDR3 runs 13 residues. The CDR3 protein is CAIRLRVNTEAFF. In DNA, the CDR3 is TGTGCCATCAGATTGAGGGTGAACACTGAAGCTTTCTTT.

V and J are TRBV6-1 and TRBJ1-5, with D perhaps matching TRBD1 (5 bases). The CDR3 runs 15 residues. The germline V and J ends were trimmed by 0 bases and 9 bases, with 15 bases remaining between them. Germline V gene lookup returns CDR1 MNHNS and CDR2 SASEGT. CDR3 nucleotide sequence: TGTGCCAGCAGTGAAGCGCTGGCCGGGGGTCGGCCCCAGCATTTT. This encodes CASSEALAGGRPQHF.